The text below deals with one T cell receptor beta chain. This sample stems from a study of blood T cell repertoires in COVID-19. Across the whole study: COVID-19 samples, acute and convalescent, were from the United States, Italy and Spain.

Looked up from germline, CDR1 is SGHRS and CDR2 is YFSETQ. The CDR3 is made up of 14 amino acids. V was clipped by 4 bases and J by 7 bases; unmatched bases: 9. Original data processing: Estimated nucleated cell counts came from reference gene primer amplification. The data were produced by immunoSEQ multiplex PCR, yet TCRdb's version contains in-frame clones alone and is incomplete. V, J and clone size are taken as reported in that table, and D and trimming were inferred from the DNA itself. The table records about 320,000 clones, more than 70% of them present only once. The source of this sequence is a woman aged 50 to 60 with acute or convalescent COVID-19. The sequenced sample consisted of peripheral blood. The chain combines TRBV5-1 with TRBJ2-7; 9 positions match TRBD2. The DNA for the CDR3 is TGCGCCAGCAGCGATCCAGCGGGAGGCGGGGAGCAGTACTTC. Protein: CASSDPAGGGEQYF.